Reported below is one TCR beta chain. As yet, its antigen is unknown. Germline CDR1 and CDR2: SQVTM and ANQGSEA. Unmatched junction bases numbered 2, after V lost 5 bases and J lost 4 bases. CDR3 length equals 13 residues. With random hexamers, reverse transcription was performed on about 0.45 to 1 ug of RNA. TCRdb ran MiXCR on the immunoSEQ multiplex PCR reads and lists one entry per CDR3 protein. The sample comprises roughly 200,000 distinct CDR3 sequences, roughly nine tenths of which are singletons, and about 0.09% rests with the top ten. These data come from a study of CD8 T cells in Susac syndrome. Findings and caveats of the study: The study conceded that relatively few individuals underwent its TCR sequencing and HLA analysis.

This chain joins TRBV29-1 and TRBJ2-1; 10 nucleotides align to TRBD2. The TCR was taken from a human donor with Susac syndrome. The sequencing input was CD4+ T cells from PBMCs. The CDR3 DNA reads as TGCAGCGTTTCGACTAGCGGGTACAATGAGCAGTTCTTC. Translating gives CSVSTSGYNEQFF.